These 14 T cell receptor beta chains came from one sample sequenced in a study of T-cell memory formation after mild COVID-19. TCRdb reanalysed the 5' RACE reads using MiXCR and keeps one entry per CDR3 protein. The sample consists of 250,000 to 350,000 distinct CDR3 sequences, roughly an eighth of them appearing once. The material sequenced was PBMCs or a T cell subset sorted from them (not recorded which). These receptors were taken from a man aged 18 to 29 who had mild COVID-19 (a few samples of this study predate the infection). Cell type and time point are not known.

This rearrangement joins TRBV19 to TRBJ2-7; D may match TRBD1 or TRBD2 (5 bases each). Looked up from germline, CDR1 is LNHDA and CDR2 is SQIVND (reference sequence). V lost 5 bases, J lost 3 bases, and 14 bases lay in between. The CDR3 has 14 amino acids. For the CDR3, the DNA is TGTGCCAGTAGTCCCCCGGGGCCTATCTACGAGCAGTACTTC. Residues: CASSPPGPIYEQYF. The full variable domain, with the rest looked up from reference TRBV19 and TRBJ2-7, is DGGITQSPKYLFRKEGQNVTLSCEQNLNHDAMYWYRQDPGQGLRLIYYSQIVNDFQKGDIAEGYSVSREKKESFPLTVTSAQKNPTAFYLCASSPPGPIYEQYFGPGTRLTVT.

This chain joins TRBV20-1 and TRBJ2-1; 8 bases match TRBD1. Trimming removed 3 bases from V and 8 bases from J; junction bases left unmatched: 15. Per the germline V gene, CDR1 is DFQATT and CDR2 is SNEGSKA (reference sequence). This CDR3 spans 16 amino acids. The CDR3 reads CSASTPGTGSHHEQFF. The CDR3 nucleotides are TGCAGTGCTAGCACTCCCGGGACAGGCTCGCATCATGAGCAGTTCTTC.

The chain recombines TRBV12-3 or TRBV12-4 with TRBJ2-5; 9 bases fit TRBD2. Losses at the gene ends were 3 bases for V and 3 bases for J; bases not matched to a gene: 5. CDR3 length equals 15 residues. CDR3 in DNA: TGTGCCAGCAGTTTTCTAGCGGGGATGAAAGAGACCCAGTACTTC. Its translation: CASSFLAGMKETQYF.

This clonotype has a handful of counts. V usage is TRBV9 and J usage is TRBJ2-3, with D maybe TRBD2 (7 bases). Germline values: CDR1 SGDLS, CDR2 YYNGEE. V dropped 2 bases and J dropped 4 bases, with 8 bases sitting between them. The CDR3 has 13 amino acids. CDR3: CASSVGGPDTQYF. CDR3 coding DNA: TGTGCCAGCAGCGTCGGGGGGCCAGATACGCAGTATTTT.

This clonotype was seen a handful of times. V is TRBV20-1 and J is TRBJ2-3; D perhaps matches TRBD2 (5 bases). The CDR3 runs to 15 residues. The V end was cut by 2 bases, the J end by 0 bases, with 12 bases between. Germline V lookup: CDR1 DFQATT, CDR2 SNEGSKA (reference sequence). The CDR3 protein is CSARPWTASTDTQYF. DNA of the CDR3: TGCAGTGCTAGACCTTGGACTGCTAGCACAGATACGCAGTATTTT.

This clonotype occurred many times. V is TRBV5-1 and J is TRBJ2-1; tentatively, D is TRBD1 or TRBD2 (5 bases each). The germline gives CDR1 SGHRS, CDR2 YFSETQ. The CDR3 length is 16 residues. Deletions cut 4 bases from V and 5 bases from J, with 19 bases between. The CDR3 loop reads CASSTLALGTNNEQFF. As DNA, the CDR3 is TGCGCCAGCAGCACCCTCGCTCTAGGGACGAACAATGAGCAGTTCTTC.

This clonotype was counted between two and nine times. The chain employs TRBV9 and TRBJ2-7, with D perhaps TRBD1 (6 bases). Deletions cut 0 bases from V and 4 bases from J, with 17 bases between. CDR1 is SGDLS and CDR2 is YYNGEE in the germline V gene. CDR3 size: 16 residues. The CDR3 is CASSVGPGKGGYEQYF. Written as DNA, the CDR3 is TGTGCCAGCAGCGTAGGTCCGGGCAAAGGGGGATACGAGCAGTACTTC.

This clonotype was seen at least ten times. The rearrangement links TRBV2 to TRBJ2-1, with unresolved D. Germline V CDR1 and CDR2: SNHLY, FYNNEI. This CDR3 contains 10 residues. V dropped 6 bases and J dropped 10 bases, with 7 bases sitting between them. The CDR3 DNA is TGTGCCAGCAGATTTAGGGAGCAGTTCTTC. Residues: CASRFREQFF.

This clonotype showed up just a few times. V gene TRBV7-7 combines with J gene TRBJ2-1; D is unresolved. In germline, CDR1 is SSHAT, CDR2 FNYEAQ (reference sequence). This CDR3 region has 13 residues. V lost 2 bases and J 5 bases, leaving 7 bases between the germline ends. This CDR3 is CASSLSQNNEQFF. The CDR3 coding sequence is TGTGCCAGCAGCTTAAGCCAAAACAATGAGCAGTTCTTC.

This clonotype was counted only a few times. The chain couples TRBV23-1 to TRBJ2-7; the D gene is possibly TRBD2 (5 bases). TRBV23-1 is noted as an ORF with a role that remains uncertain. The ends were cut back, 6 bases at V and 4 bases at J, with 16 bases in the middle. CDR3 length equals 14 residues. This CDR3 is CASRPRGLWYEQYV. The CDR3 DNA reads as TGCGCCAGCAGACCTCGGGGTCTTTGGTACGAGCAGTACGTC.

The V and J genes are TRBV2 and TRBJ1-6; D is possibly TRBD1 (5 bases). Looked up from germline, CDR1 is SNHLY and CDR2 is FYNNEI. CDR3 length equals 15 residues. Trimming removed 6 bases at V and 5 bases at J, with 14 bases between. CDR3 bases: TGTGCCAGCAGGGGGCGCGGGGCGGATAATTCACCCCTCCACTTT. Translated, it gives CASRGRGADNSPLHF.

V gene TRBV7-6 combines with J gene TRBJ1-5, with 8 bases fitting TRBD1. Germline V CDR1 and CDR2: SGHVS, FNYEAQ. The CDR3 spans 15 residues. V was clipped by 0 bases and J by 3 bases; unmatched bases: 1. The CDR3 region is CASSLADRDNQPQHF. The CDR3 DNA follows: TGTGCCAGCAGCTTAGCGGACAGGGACAATCAGCCCCAGCATTTT.

The V call is TRBV12-3 or TRBV12-4, the J call TRBJ2-3, with D perhaps assigned TRBD1 or TRBD2 (6 bases each). V was cut by 11 bases and J by 4 bases, with 19 bases left in between. This CDR3 has 14 amino acids. The CDR3 here is CAPWGAHRADTQYF. The CDR3 region has the DNA TGTGCCCCCTGGGGGGCGCATAGGGCAGATACGCAGTATTTT.

The V and J genes are TRBV29-1 and TRBJ2-7, with 7 bases lining up with TRBD2. Germline lookup yields CDR1 SQVTM and CDR2 ANQGSEA. The CDR3 is 13 amino acids. The V gene end was trimmed by 4 bases and the J gene end by 6 bases; junction bases not matched to a gene: 9. The CDR3 loop is CSVVRPSGGEQYF. The CDR3 DNA sequence: TGCAGCGTTGTCAGACCTAGCGGAGGCGAGCAGTACTTC.